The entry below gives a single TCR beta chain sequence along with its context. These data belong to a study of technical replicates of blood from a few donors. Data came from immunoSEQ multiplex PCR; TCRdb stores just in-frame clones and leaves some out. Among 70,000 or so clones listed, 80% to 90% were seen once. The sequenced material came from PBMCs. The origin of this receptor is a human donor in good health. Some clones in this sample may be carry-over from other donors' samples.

For the CDR3, the DNA is TGTGCCAGCAGCGTACAATCAGGTAACCGCGAGCAGTACTTC. This codes for CASSVQSGNREQYF. This chain uses TRBV9 with TRBJ2-7; D is unresolved. In germline, CDR1 is SGDLS, CDR2 YYNGEE. Deletions cut 1 base from V and 6 bases from J, with 14 bases between. The CDR3 has 14 amino acids.